The 27 T cell receptor beta chains below were found in one sample sequenced in a study of cytomegalovirus exposure and HLA in healthy donors. The PCR had 60 Vbeta and 13 Jbeta primers. This table comes from immunoSEQ multiplex PCR, and its TCRdb copy is limited to in-frame clones, with some not included. Of 80,000 to 95,000 clones listed, 75% to 80% were seen once; the top ten hold about 6%. The sample was PBMCs. The receptors stem from a female donor in good health and CMV-seronegative.

This chain connects TRBV27 to TRBJ1-1, with a weak D call TRBD1 (5 bases). V lost 4 bases to trimming and J lost 2 bases, with 8 bases between them. CDR1 and CDR2 from the germline V gene are MNHEY and SMNVEV (reference sequence). The CDR3 has 13 amino acids. This CDR3 reads CASSSTVNTEAFF. CDR3 sequence (DNA): TGTGCCAGCAGTTCGACAGTCAACACTGAAGCTTTCTTT.

The chain has TRBV9 and TRBJ2-7; TRBD2 agrees at 7 bases. V shed 3 bases, J shed 0 bases, and the junction held 9 bases outside the gene matches. Germline V gives CDR1 SGDLS, CDR2 YYNGEE. CDR3 length: 16 amino acids. In DNA, the CDR3 is TGTGCCAGCAGCGCCACACGCGGGAGCTCCTCCTACGAGCAGTACTTC. Its translation is CASSATRGSSSYEQYF.

The chain carries TRBV7-8 and TRBJ2-1; 8 bases fit TRBD2. CDR1 is SGHVS and CDR2 is FQNEAQ in the germline V gene. V dropped 1 base and J dropped 7; count of bases not matched to a gene: 6. This CDR3 is 15 amino acids long. CDR3 nucleotide sequence: TGTGCCAGCAGCTTAGTACGGCGGGGGGTGAATGAGCAGTTCTTC. Translated, it gives CASSLVRRGVNEQFF.

The rearrangement links TRBV7-8 to TRBJ1-1; TRBD1 is a possible D gene (6 bases). This CDR3 spans 15 amino acids. V gave up 4 bases and J gave up 4 bases, with 16 bases separating them. Germline V gives CDR1 SGHVS, CDR2 FQNEAQ. DNA for the CDR3: TGTGCCAGCAGCTCACGTCGACAGGTTGTCACTGAAGCTTTCTTT. Translation: CASSSRRQVVTEAFF.

This chain joins TRBV30 and TRBJ1-1, with 7 positions matching TRBD1. The CDR3 loop spans 14 amino acids. Germline trimming cut 1 base from V and 2 bases from J; bases unmatched to any gene: 4. Germline V lookup: CDR1 GTSNPN, CDR2 SVGIG (reference sequence). CDR3: CAWSAGGFNTEAFF. CDR3 bases: TGTGCCTGGAGTGCAGGGGGGTTTAACACTGAAGCTTTCTTT.

The chain uses TRBV6-5 and TRBJ2-7; 7 positions agree with TRBD1. The CDR3 is made up of 15 amino acids. From germline, CDR1 is MNHEY and CDR2 SVGAGI. After removal of 0 bases from V and 2 bases from J, the junction contained 4 bases not matched to a gene. CDR3 sequence (DNA): TGTGCCAGCAGTTACTCCCGGGACAGAGCCTACGAGCAGTACTTC. It codes for CASSYSRDRAYEQYF.

The chain is built from TRBV23-1 and TRBJ2-7, with D uncertain. TRBV23-1 qualifies as an ORF whose function is uncertain. There are 14 residues in the CDR3. The V end lost 6 bases, the J end lost 0 bases, and 12 bases lay between the germline ends. Here the CDR3 reads CASSQGSNSYEQYF. Here the CDR3 DNA reads TGCGCCAGCAGCCAAGGTAGCAACTCCTACGAGCAGTACTTC.

CDR3 nucleotide sequence: TGTGCCAGCAGTCCCACGGGGGGAATGAGGAACATTCAGTACTTC. Residues: CASSPTGGMRNIQYF. V usage is TRBV28 and J usage is TRBJ2-4, with 7 bases aligning to TRBD2. There are 15 residues in the CDR3. Germline V lookup: CDR1 MDHEN, CDR2 SYDVKM. After removal of 5 bases from V and 7 bases from J, the junction contained 11 bases not matched to a gene.

This clone was detected only a few times. This chain uses TRBV7-9 with TRBJ1-3; 7 positions match TRBD1. CDR1 is SEHNR, CDR2 FQNEAQ, per germline (reference sequence). This CDR3 comprises 15 residues. Trimming removed 4 bases from V and 4 bases from J; junction bases left unmatched: 7. The CDR3 DNA reads as TGTGCCAGCAGCTCCACAGGGGTGCTAGGAAACACCATATATTTT. Its protein product is CASSSTGVLGNTIYF.

This chain joins TRBV1 and TRBJ2-2; TRBD2 is the table's D call and was not checked against the DNA. TRBV1 is a recognized pseudogene. The CDR3 is 15 residues long. The DNA for the CDR3 is TGCACCAGCAGGGGGACTAGCGGGAACACCGGGGAGCTGTTTTTT. It specifies CTSRGTSGNTGELFF.

V usage is TRBV27 and J usage is TRBJ2-1; TRBD1 agrees at 7 bases. This CDR3 region has 15 residues. J was trimmed by 3 bases and V by 7 bases; bases with no gene match: 9. The germline CDR1 and CDR2 sequences are MNHEY and SMNVEV (reference sequence). The CDR3, as DNA: TGTGCCAGCAACATCCCGGGACAGAGCTACAATGAGCAGTTCTTC. Translated: CASNIPGQSYNEQFF.

The rearrangement joins TRBV10-3 to TRBJ1-1; 8 bases line up with TRBD1. Trimming removed 7 bases from V and 5 bases from J; junction bases left unmatched: 9. Germline CDR1 ENHRY, CDR2 SYGVKD. The CDR3 has 14 residues. The CDR3 DNA sequence: TGTGCCATCACCTCGGACAGGGTTCGAACTGAAGCTTTCTTT. Translation gives CAITSDRVRTEAFF.

The chain is built from TRBV7-8 and TRBJ1-2; D gene uncertain. Trimming pared 2 bases from V and 5 bases from J, leaving 15 bases between. Germline loops: CDR1 SGHVS, CDR2 FQNEAQ. This CDR3 contains 15 residues. The chain's CDR3 is CASSLTQDGSYGYTF. In DNA form, the CDR3 reads TGTGCCAGCAGCTTAACGCAGGATGGCTCTTATGGCTACACCTTC.

The chain combines TRBV18 with TRBJ2-3; possible D gene TRBD2, 5 bases. The ends were cut back, 3 bases at V and 2 bases at J, with 6 bases in the middle. Germline assignment: CDR1 KGHSH and CDR2 LQKENI. This CDR3 region has 13 residues. The chain's CDR3 is CASSPSDTDTQYF. In DNA form, the CDR3 reads TGTGCCAGCTCACCTAGCGACACAGATACGCAGTATTTT.

The rearrangement uses TRBV18 and TRBJ1-1, with a weak D call TRBD1 (6 bases). Trimming took 8 bases from V and 1 from J, leaving 11 bases between them. Germline assignment: CDR1 KGHSH and CDR2 LQKENI. The CDR3 length is 13 residues. The DNA for the CDR3 is TGTGCCAGCGCTCCGGGACAGAACACTGAAGCTTTCTTT. Amino acids: CASAPGQNTEAFF.

The chain couples TRBV4-2 to TRBJ2-2; 8 bases agree with TRBD2. There are 17 residues in the CDR3. Germline V lookup: CDR1 LGHNA, CDR2 YNFKEQ. Trimming removed 0 bases from V and 3 bases from J; junction bases left unmatched: 6. The CDR3 bases are TGTGCCAGCAGCCAAGATCTGTCGGGAGGGGACACCGGGGAGCTGTTTTTT. This translates into CASSQDLSGGDTGELFF.

The chain employs TRBV5-4 and TRBJ2-7; the match to TRBD1 covers 12 bases. V shed 0 bases and J 6 bases; nucleotides not matched to a gene: 4. The V gene's germline CDR1 is SGHNT and CDR2 YYREEE (reference sequence). This CDR3 is built from 15 residues. CDR3 coding DNA: TGTGCCAGCAGCTTGGGTGGGACAGGGGGCGCCGAGCAGTACTTC. This gives the protein CASSLGGTGGAEQYF. The variable domain in full, completed from reference TRBV5-4 and TRBJ2-7, reads ETGVTQSPTHLIKTRGQQVTLRCSSQSGHNTVSWYQQALGQGPQFIFQYYREEENGRGNFPPRFSGLQFPNYSSELNVNALELDDSALYLCASSLGGTGGAEQYFGPGTRLTVT.

The rearrangement links TRBV2 to TRBJ2-5; D remains ambiguous. This CDR3 has 13 residues. V dropped 8 bases and J dropped 4 bases, with 14 bases sitting between them. Germline values: CDR1 SNHLY, CDR2 FYNNEI. As DNA, the CDR3 is TGTGCCAGCTTGGGCTGGATGGGAGAGACCCAGTACTTC. Protein sequence: CASLGWMGETQYF.

This clone was found a few times. The J gene is TRBJ1-1, the V gene TRBV28; 8 bases fit TRBD1. The CDR3 contains 12 residues. CDR1 and CDR2 (germline): MDHEN, SYDVKM. V was clipped by 3 bases and J by 10 bases; unmatched bases: 4. The CDR3: CASSLGTGGAFF. The CDR3 region has the DNA TGTGCCAGCAGTTTGGGGACAGGAGGAGCTTTCTTT.

J is TRBJ2-3 and V is TRBV5-4; 10 bases match TRBD1. The CDR3 consists of 16 residues. Looked up from germline, CDR1 is SGHNT and CDR2 is YYREEE (reference sequence). V dropped 0 bases and J dropped 5; count of bases not matched to a gene: 6. The CDR3 bases are TGTGCCAGCAGCTTGGTTCGAGGACAGGGGGTAGATACGCAGTATTTT. Translation gives CASSLVRGQGVDTQYF.

The genes are TRBV9 and TRBJ2-1; 8 nucleotides align to TRBD2. The CDR3 contains 17 residues. The J segment lost 12 bases and the V segment lost 0 bases, leaving 17 bases of the junction unmatched. Germline CDR1 is SGDLS and CDR2 is YYNGEE. As DNA, the CDR3 is TGTGCCAGCAGCGTAGGGGGCCGAGATAGCGGGATTTTGTGGCAGTTCTTC. This gives the protein CASSVGGRDSGILWQFF.

The chain links TRBV6-5 to TRBJ1-1; D call uncertain. The germline V gene encodes CDR1 MNHEY and CDR2 SVGAGI. The CDR3 loop spans 14 amino acids. Trimming removed 0 bases from V and 3 bases from J, with 8 bases in between. CDR3 nucleotide sequence: TGTGCCAGCAGTTACTCTCAGCGGGACACTGAAGCTTTCTTT. It yields the protein CASSYSQRDTEAFF.

This clone was seen more than once but under ten times. CDR3 coding DNA: TGTGCCAGCAGCTTGGTCCGTAGCAATCAGCCCCAGCATTTT. It encodes CASSLVRSNQPQHF. The J gene is TRBJ1-5, the V gene TRBV5-6; D remains ambiguous. The V gene's germline CDR1 is SGHDT and CDR2 YYEEEE. The CDR3 is 14 residues long. V lost 0 bases and J lost 0, with 4 bases in between.

This chain links TRBV30 with TRBJ2-1; 11 nucleotides match TRBD1. V lost 5 bases to trimming and J lost 7 bases; unmatched junction nucleotides: 10. The germline V gene encodes CDR1 GTSNPN and CDR2 SVGIG (reference sequence). There are 15 residues in the CDR3. The CDR3 here is CAWSRGGTGGNEQFF. CDR3 coding DNA: TGTGCCTGGTCCCGGGGGGGGACAGGGGGGAATGAGCAGTTCTTC.

This chain links TRBV28 with TRBJ1-5; D call uncertain. From germline, CDR1 is MDHEN and CDR2 SYDVKM. V shed 5 bases and J shed 4 bases, with 9 bases lying between them. CDR3 length: 13 amino acids. The CDR3 DNA is TGTGCCAGCAGTGGACTGAAGAATCAGCCCCAGCATTTT. Translating it yields CASSGLKNQPQHF.

This clone was counted only a few times. V and J are TRBV7-9 and TRBJ2-2; 7 positions agree with TRBD2. Germline trimming cut 5 bases from V and 3 bases from J; bases unmatched to any gene: 12. This CDR3 region has 17 residues. Germline V gene lookup returns CDR1 SEHNR and CDR2 FQNEAQ (reference sequence). In DNA form, the CDR3 reads TGTGCCAGCAGCCCGACTAGCCCGGGGTCGGACACCGGGGAGCTGTTTTTT. This sequence encodes CASSPTSPGSDTGELFF. Full variable domain (remainder filled in from reference TRBV7-9 and TRBJ2-2): DTGVSQNPRHKITKRGQNVTFRCDPISEHNRLYWYRQTLGQGPEFLTYFQNEAQLEKSRLLSDRFSAERPKGSFSTLEIQRTEQGDSAMYLCASSPTSPGSDTGELFFGEGSRLTVL.

J is TRBJ2-1 and V is TRBV2, with 9 bases lining up with TRBD2. This CDR3 has 14 amino acids. Germline assignment: CDR1 SNHLY and CDR2 FYNNEI. V shed 5 bases and J 7 bases; nucleotides not matched to a gene: 6. This chain's CDR3 is CASSQLAGLNEQFF. In nucleotides, the CDR3 is TGTGCCAGCAGTCAGCTAGCGGGGCTTAATGAGCAGTTCTTC.